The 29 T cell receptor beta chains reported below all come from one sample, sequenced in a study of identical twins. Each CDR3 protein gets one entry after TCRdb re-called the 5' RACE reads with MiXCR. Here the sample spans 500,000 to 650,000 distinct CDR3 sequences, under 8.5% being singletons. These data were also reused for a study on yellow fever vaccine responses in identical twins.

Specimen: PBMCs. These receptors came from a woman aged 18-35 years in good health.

This CDR3 is CATSDGDRGRTEAFF. DNA of the CDR3: TGTGCCACCAGTGATGGGGACAGGGGAAGGACTGAAGCTTTCTTT. The V gene is TRBV24-1, the J gene TRBJ1-1, with 10 bases identical to TRBD1. The germline V gene has CDR1 KGHDR and CDR2 SFDVKD. The CDR3 has 15 amino acids. Trimming at V came to 3 bases and at J to 5 bases, leaving 5 bases not matched to a gene.

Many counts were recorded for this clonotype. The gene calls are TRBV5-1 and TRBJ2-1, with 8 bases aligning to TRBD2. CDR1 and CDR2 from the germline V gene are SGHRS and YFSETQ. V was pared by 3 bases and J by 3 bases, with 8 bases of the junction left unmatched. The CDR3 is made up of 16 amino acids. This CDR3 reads CASSSDSGRNYNEQFF. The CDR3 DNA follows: TGCGCCAGCAGCTCAGACAGCGGGAGAAACTACAATGAGCAGTTCTTC.

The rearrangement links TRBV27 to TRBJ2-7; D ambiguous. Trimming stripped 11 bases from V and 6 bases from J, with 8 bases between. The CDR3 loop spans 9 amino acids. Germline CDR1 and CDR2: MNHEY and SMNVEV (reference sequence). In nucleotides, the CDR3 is TGTGCCTTCTTAGGCGAGCAGTACTTC. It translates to CAFLGEQYF.

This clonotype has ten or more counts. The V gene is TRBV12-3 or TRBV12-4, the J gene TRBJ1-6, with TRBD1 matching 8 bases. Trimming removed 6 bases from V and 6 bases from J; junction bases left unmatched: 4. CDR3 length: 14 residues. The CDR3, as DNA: TGTGCCAGCAGATCCGGACAGGGTAATTCACCCCTCCACTTT. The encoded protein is CASRSGQGNSPLHF.

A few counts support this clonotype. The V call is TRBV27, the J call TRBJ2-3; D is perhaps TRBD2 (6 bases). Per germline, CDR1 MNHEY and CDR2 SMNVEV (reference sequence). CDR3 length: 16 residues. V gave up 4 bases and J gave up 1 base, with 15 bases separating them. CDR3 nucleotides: TGTGCCAGCAGTTCGCCCGGGGGTTTGGGCACAGATACGCAGTATTTT. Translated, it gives CASSSPGGLGTDTQYF.

The CDR3 is CASRVTSVNEQFF. The CDR3 bases are TGTGCCAGCAGAGTGACTAGCGTCAATGAGCAGTTCTTC. The chain is built from TRBV12-3 or TRBV12-4 and TRBJ2-1; TRBD2 agrees at 8 bases. The CDR3 is 13 amino acids. J was trimmed by 6 bases and V by 6 bases; bases with no gene match: 4.

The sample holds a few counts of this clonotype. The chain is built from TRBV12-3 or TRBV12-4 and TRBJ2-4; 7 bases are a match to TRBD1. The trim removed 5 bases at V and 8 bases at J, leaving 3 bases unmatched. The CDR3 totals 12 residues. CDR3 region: CASSRTGDIQYF. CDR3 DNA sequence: TGTGCCAGCAGTCGAACAGGGGACATTCAGTACTTC.

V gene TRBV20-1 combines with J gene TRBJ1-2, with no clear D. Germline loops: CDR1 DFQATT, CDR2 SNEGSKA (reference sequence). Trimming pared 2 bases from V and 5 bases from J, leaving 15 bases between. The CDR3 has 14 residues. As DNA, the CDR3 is TGCAGTGCTAGACTACTCTCTGGCGGTTATGGCTACACCTTC. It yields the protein CSARLLSGGYGYTF.

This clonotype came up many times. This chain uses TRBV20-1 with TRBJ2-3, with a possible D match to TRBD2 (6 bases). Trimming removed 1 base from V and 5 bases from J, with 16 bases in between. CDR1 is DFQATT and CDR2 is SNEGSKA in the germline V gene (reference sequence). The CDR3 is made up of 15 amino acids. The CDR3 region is CSARGASETQDTQYF. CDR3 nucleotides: TGCAGTGCTAGAGGGGCTAGCGAGACCCAAGATACGCAGTATTTT.

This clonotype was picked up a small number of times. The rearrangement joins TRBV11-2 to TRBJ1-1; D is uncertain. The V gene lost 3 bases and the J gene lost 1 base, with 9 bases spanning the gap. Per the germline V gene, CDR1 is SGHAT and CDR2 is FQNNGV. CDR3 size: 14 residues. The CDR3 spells CASSFGFKNTEAFF. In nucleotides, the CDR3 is TGTGCCAGCAGCTTCGGTTTCAAGAACACTGAAGCTTTCTTT.

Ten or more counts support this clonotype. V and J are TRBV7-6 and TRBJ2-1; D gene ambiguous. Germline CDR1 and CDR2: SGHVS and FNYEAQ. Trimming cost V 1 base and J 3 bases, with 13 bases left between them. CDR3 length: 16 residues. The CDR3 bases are TGTGCCAGCAGCTTAGAGTCGGGCTTTAACTACAATGAGCAGTTCTTC. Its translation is CASSLESGFNYNEQFF.

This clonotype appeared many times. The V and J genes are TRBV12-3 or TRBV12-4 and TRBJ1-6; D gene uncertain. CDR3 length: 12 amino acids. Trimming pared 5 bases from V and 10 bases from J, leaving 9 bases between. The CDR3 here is CASSPSGSPLHF. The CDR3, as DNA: TGTGCCAGCAGTCCGTCGGGGTCACCCCTCCACTTT.

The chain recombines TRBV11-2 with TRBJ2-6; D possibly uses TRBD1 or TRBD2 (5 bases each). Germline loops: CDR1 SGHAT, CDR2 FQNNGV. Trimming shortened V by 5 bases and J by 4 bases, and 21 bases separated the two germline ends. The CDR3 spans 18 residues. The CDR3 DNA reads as TGTGCCAGCAGCCTAAGACAGTTACTTACGGGAGGGGCCAACGTCCTGACTTTC. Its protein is CASSLRQLLTGGANVLTF.

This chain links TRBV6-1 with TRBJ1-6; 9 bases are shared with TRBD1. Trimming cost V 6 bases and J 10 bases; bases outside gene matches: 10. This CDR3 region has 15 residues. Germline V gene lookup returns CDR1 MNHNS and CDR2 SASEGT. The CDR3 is CASRKDRGATSPLHF. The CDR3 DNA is TGTGCCAGCAGGAAGGACAGGGGCGCAACCTCACCCCTCCACTTT.

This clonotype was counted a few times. Here the CDR3 DNA reads TGTGCCAGCCCGGTTTCACCCCTCCACTTT. This codes for CASPVSPLHF. V and J are TRBV6-8 and TRBJ1-6; D not certain. The V gene lost 8 bases and the J gene lost 9 bases, with 5 bases spanning the gap. The germline V gene has CDR1 MNHGY and CDR2 SAAAGT. The CDR3 has 10 amino acids.

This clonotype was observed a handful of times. CDR3 amino acids: CASSLVWEITDTQYF. The DNA for the CDR3 is TGTGCCAGCAGTTTAGTATGGGAGATAACAGATACGCAGTATTTT. The chain couples TRBV12-3 or TRBV12-4 to TRBJ2-3, with a weak D call TRBD2 (5 bases). The CDR3 sequence is 15 residues long. The V gene lost 1 base and the J gene lost 3 bases, with 11 bases spanning the gap.

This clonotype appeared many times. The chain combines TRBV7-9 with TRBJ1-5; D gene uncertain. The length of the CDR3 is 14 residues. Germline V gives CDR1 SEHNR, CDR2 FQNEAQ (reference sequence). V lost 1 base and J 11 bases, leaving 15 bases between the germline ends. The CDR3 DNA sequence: TGTGCCAGCAGCTTAGAGGCAGGTCGTGAAGCCCAGCATTTT. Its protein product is CASSLEAGREAQHF.

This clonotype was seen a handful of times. The CDR3 nucleotides are TGTGCCAGCAGCCGGGAAGAAGGGGGACTAGTACAGTATTTT. Amino acid sequence: CASSREEGGLVQYF. V and J are TRBV3-1 and TRBJ2-3, with 8 bases identical to TRBD2. V trimming: 4 bases; J trimming: 12 bases; junction bases outside the gene matches: 12. Germline values: CDR1 LGHDT, CDR2 YNNKEL (reference sequence). The CDR3 is made up of 14 amino acids.

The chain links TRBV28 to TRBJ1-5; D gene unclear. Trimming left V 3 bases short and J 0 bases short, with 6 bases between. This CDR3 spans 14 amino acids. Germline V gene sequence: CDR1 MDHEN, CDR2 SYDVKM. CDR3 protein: CASSFVDSNQPQHF. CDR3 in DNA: TGTGCCAGCAGTTTTGTAGATAGCAATCAGCCCCAGCATTTT.

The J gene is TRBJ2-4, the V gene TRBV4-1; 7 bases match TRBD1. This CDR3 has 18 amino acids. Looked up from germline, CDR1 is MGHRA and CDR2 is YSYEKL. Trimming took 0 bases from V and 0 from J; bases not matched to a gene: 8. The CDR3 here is CASSQDPGQVEAKNIQYF. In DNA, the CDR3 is TGCGCCAGCAGCCAAGATCCCGGACAGGTCGAAGCCAAAAACATTCAGTACTTC.

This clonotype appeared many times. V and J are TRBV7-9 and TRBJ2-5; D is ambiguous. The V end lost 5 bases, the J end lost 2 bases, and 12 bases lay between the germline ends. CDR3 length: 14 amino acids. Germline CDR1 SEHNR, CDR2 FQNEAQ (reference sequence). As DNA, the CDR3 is TGTGCCAGCAGCCCCCCGAGTCGTCAAGAGACCCAGTACTTC. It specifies CASSPPSRQETQYF.

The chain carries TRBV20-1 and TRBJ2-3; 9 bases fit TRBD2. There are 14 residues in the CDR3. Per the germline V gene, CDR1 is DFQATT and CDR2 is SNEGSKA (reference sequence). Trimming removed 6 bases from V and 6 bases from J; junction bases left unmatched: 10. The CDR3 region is CSALAGGGRDTQYF. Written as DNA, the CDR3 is TGCAGTGCATTGGCGGGAGGGGGGCGTGATACGCAGTATTTT.

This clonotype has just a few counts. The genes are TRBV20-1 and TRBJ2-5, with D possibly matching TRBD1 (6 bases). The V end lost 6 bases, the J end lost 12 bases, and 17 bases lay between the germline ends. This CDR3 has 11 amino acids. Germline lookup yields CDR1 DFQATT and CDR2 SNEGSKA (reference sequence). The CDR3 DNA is TGCAGTGCATCTCCCCAGGGGATAGAGTACTTC. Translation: CSASPQGIEYF.

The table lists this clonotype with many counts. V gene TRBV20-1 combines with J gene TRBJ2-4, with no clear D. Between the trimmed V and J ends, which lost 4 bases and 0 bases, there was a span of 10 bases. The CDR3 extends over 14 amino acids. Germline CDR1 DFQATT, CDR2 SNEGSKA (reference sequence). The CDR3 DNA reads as TGCAGTGCTAACCCAGACTTAGCCAAAAACATTCAGTACTTC. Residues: CSANPDLAKNIQYF.

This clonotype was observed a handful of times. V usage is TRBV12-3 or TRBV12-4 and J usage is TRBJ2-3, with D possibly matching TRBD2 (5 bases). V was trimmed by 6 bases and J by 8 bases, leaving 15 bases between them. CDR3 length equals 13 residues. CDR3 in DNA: TGTGCCAGCAGGCAGGACGCCGGGGTTACGCAGTATTTT. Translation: CASRQDAGVTQYF.

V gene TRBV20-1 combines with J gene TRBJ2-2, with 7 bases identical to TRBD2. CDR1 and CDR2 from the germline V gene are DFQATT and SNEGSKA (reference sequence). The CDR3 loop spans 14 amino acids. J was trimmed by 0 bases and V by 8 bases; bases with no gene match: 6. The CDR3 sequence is CSTNSGANTGELFF. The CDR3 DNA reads TGCAGTACGAACAGCGGGGCGAACACCGGGGAGCTGTTTTTT.

Written as DNA, the CDR3 is TGTGCCAGCAGCCCCCTACTCGGACTAGCGGGAGGGTCCTACAATGAGCAGTTCTTC. This gives the protein CASSPLLGLAGGSYNEQFF. This chain links TRBV12-3 or TRBV12-4 with TRBJ2-1; 15 nucleotides line up with TRBD2. The V and J ends lost 6 bases and 1 base, in that order; junction bases with no gene match: 10. The CDR3 has 19 amino acids.

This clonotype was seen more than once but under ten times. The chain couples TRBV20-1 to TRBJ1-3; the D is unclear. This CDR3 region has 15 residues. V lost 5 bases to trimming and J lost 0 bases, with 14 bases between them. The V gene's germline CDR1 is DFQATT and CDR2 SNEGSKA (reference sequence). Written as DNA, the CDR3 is TGCAGTGCTGGCCTATTTGAGAGCTCTGGAAACACCATATATTTT. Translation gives CSAGLFESSGNTIYF.

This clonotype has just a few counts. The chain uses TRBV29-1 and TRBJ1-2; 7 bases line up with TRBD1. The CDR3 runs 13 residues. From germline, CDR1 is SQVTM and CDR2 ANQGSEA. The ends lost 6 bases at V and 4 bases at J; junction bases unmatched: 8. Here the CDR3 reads CSVSGGNSYGYTF. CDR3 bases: TGCAGCGTCTCAGGGGGGAACAGCTATGGCTACACCTTC.